The present TCR beta chain was sequenced within a study of Graves' ophthalmopathy and Graves' hyperthyroidism. Turning to the study itself: Peripheral blood was obtained at first diagnosis, ahead of any treatment.

The PBMC fraction was derived from roughly 10 ml of fresh peripheral blood. This clonotype has at least ten counts. The study amplified TCR beta CDR3 regions using RNA transcripts. HTBI-primed RT-PCR formed the first round, and a multiplex PCR formed the second. TCRdb recomputed calls from the multiplex PCR reads with MiXCR, one row per CDR3 protein. The table shows more than 150,000 distinct CDR3 sequences, with about 40% occurring only once. The TCR comes from a woman between 40 and 55 years old with Graves' ophthalmopathy. The sample comprised peripheral blood.

CDR3 sequence reads: CASSYTGQGGTEAFF. The CDR3 DNA reads as TGTGCCAGCAGTTACACCGGACAGGGAGGCACTGAAGCTTTCTTT. This chain links TRBV6-5 with TRBJ1-1; 8 bases fit TRBD1. Germline CDR1 and CDR2: MNHEY and SVGAGI. The CDR3 has 15 amino acids. Losses at the gene ends were 2 bases for V and 4 bases for J; bases not matched to a gene: 6.